The 10 T cell receptor beta chains reported below all come from one sample, sequenced in a study of blood T cell repertoires in COVID-19. Sequencing used immunoSEQ multiplex PCR; TCRdb keeps in-frame clones, though not all of them. Seen here are hundreds of thousands of clones, approximately 85% observed once, and the top ten hold approximately 9%. Material for sequencing was PBMCs or T cells enriched from blood (not recorded which). Receptors originate from a woman in her fifties or sixties with acute COVID-19.

This chain uses TRBV9 with TRBJ2-6, with D possibly matching TRBD1 (6 bases). Germline values: CDR1 SGDLS, CDR2 YYNGEE. This CDR3 spans 16 amino acids. The V and J ends lost 2 bases and 2 bases respectively, with 11 bases between them. The CDR3 DNA sequence: TGTGCCAGCAGCGTTACACACAGGGCTGGGGCCAACGTCCTGACTTTC. Its translation is CASSVTHRAGANVLTF.

This clone was recorded a few times. The V and J genes are TRBV7-2 and TRBJ2-7; no reliable D call. Germline lookup yields CDR1 SGHTA and CDR2 FQGNSA. The CDR3 is made up of 15 amino acids. V was trimmed by 1 base and J by 6 bases, leaving 16 bases between them. The CDR3 DNA sequence: TGTGCCAGCAGCTTAGTGAGGTCGGCTGTCGGCGAGCAGTACTTC. Its translation is CASSLVRSAVGEQYF.

This chain joins TRBV7-2 and TRBJ2-7, with 8 bases that match TRBD2. V dropped 6 bases and J dropped 3; count of bases not matched to a gene: 13. The germline CDR1 and CDR2 sequences are SGHTA and FQGNSA. CDR3 length equals 16 residues. For the CDR3, the DNA is TGTGCCAGCAGGCTAATGGGGGGCGGGACTAGCTACGAGCAGTACTTC. Residues: CASRLMGGGTSYEQYF. The variable domain in full, with the rest retrieved from reference TRBV7-2 and TRBJ2-7, is GAGVSQSPSNKVTEKGKDVELRCDPISGHTALYWYRQSLGQGLEFLIYFQGNSAPDKSGLPSDRFSAERTGGSVSTLTIQRTQQEDSAVYLCASRLMGGGTSYEQYFGPGTRLTVT.

This clone was seen a single time. The chain couples TRBV13 to TRBJ2-6; D not certain. CDR1 and CDR2 (germline): PRHDT, FYEKMQ (reference sequence). Trimming stripped 5 bases from V and 4 bases from J, with 12 bases between. The CDR3 is 15 residues long. The CDR3 nucleotides are TGTGCCAGCAGCCCCCGGTCCTCGGGGGCCAACGTCCTGACTTTC. The encoded protein is CASSPRSSGANVLTF.

The rearrangement uses TRBV7-3 and TRBJ2-1; 8 positions agree with TRBD1. CDR1 and CDR2 from the germline V gene are SGHTA and FQGTGA. The CDR3 covers 17 residues. V shed 1 base, J shed 6 bases, and the junction held 11 bases outside the gene matches. As DNA, the CDR3 is TGTGCCAGCAGCTTAATTAGAGGCAGGGGGCTCTCCAATGAGCAGTTCTTC. Translated: CASSLIRGRGLSNEQFF.

This sequence joins TRBV5-4 and TRBJ2-5; TRBD2 agrees at 11 bases. Unmatched junction bases numbered 5, after V lost 4 bases and J lost 3 bases. CDR3 length: 15 amino acids. Germline values: CDR1 SGHNT, CDR2 YYREEE (reference sequence). This chain's CDR3 is CASSGGLAVKETQYF. Written as DNA, the CDR3 is TGTGCCAGCAGCGGGGGACTAGCGGTAAAAGAGACCCAGTACTTC.

V is TRBV5-6 and J is TRBJ2-5; the match to TRBD1 covers 7 bases. Germline CDR1 SGHDT, CDR2 YYEEEE. The trim removed 6 bases at V and 4 bases at J, leaving 9 bases unmatched. There are 14 residues in the CDR3. This CDR3 reads CASKPTGVLETQYF. For the CDR3, the DNA is TGTGCCAGCAAGCCAACAGGGGTACTAGAGACCCAGTACTTC.

The chain joins TRBV5-1 to TRBJ2-3, with 9 bases identical to TRBD2. The CDR3 sequence is 21 residues long. Germline lookup yields CDR1 SGHRS and CDR2 YFSETQ. V trimming: 0 bases; J trimming: 0 bases; junction bases outside the gene matches: 17. DNA of the CDR3: TGCGCCAGCAGCTTGGGATTACCGGGACTAGCAACCCCTGCTAGCACAGATACGCAGTATTTT. This codes for CASSLGLPGLATPASTDTQYF.

The J gene is TRBJ1-1, the V gene TRBV3-1 (or the pseudogene TRBV3-2), with 8 bases lining up with TRBD1. In germline, CDR1 is LGHDT, CDR2 YNNKEL (reference sequence). CDR3 size: 15 residues. The V and J ends lost 3 bases and 7 bases, in that order; junction bases with no gene match: 10. CDR3 bases: TGTGCCAGCAGCCAGGACAGGGTAGGTCAGAATGAAGCTTTCTTT. This gives the protein CASSQDRVGQNEAFF.

This clone was counted only a few times. The chain links TRBV11-2 to TRBJ2-5; the D is unclear. The CDR3 totals 13 residues. CDR1 is SGHAT, CDR2 FQNNGV, per germline. V was trimmed by 3 bases and J by 5 bases, leaving 10 bases between them. The CDR3 DNA is TGTGCCAGCAGCTTCGACTTTAGGGAGACCCAGTACTTC. It yields the protein CASSFDFRETQYF.